This T cell receptor beta chain was sequenced for a study of blood T cell repertoires in COVID-19. Study overall: The United States, Italy and Spain were the sources of the acute and convalescent COVID-19 samples. T cells, B-cell-depleted T cells, or PBMCs provided the cDNA or gDNA that served as material.

Generated by immunoSEQ multiplex PCR, the TCRdb table keeps only in-frame clones and is missing some. The sample lists roughly 250,000 clones, 70% to 90% seen once, with 0.85% to 0.9% in the top ten. The CDR3 spans 12 residues. Germline values: CDR1 LGHNA, CDR2 YSLEER. V lost 8 bases and J lost 5; bases outside the gene matches: 3. Sequenced material: peripheral blood. V and J are TRBV4-3 and TRBJ2-1, with TRBD2 matching over 7 bases. This sequence originates from a human donor with COVID-19, enrolled during active disease. The donor label of this sample is uncertain. The CDR3 spells CASRSGNNEQFF. The CDR3 nucleotides read TGCGCCAGCCGGAGCGGGAACAATGAGCAGTTCTTC.